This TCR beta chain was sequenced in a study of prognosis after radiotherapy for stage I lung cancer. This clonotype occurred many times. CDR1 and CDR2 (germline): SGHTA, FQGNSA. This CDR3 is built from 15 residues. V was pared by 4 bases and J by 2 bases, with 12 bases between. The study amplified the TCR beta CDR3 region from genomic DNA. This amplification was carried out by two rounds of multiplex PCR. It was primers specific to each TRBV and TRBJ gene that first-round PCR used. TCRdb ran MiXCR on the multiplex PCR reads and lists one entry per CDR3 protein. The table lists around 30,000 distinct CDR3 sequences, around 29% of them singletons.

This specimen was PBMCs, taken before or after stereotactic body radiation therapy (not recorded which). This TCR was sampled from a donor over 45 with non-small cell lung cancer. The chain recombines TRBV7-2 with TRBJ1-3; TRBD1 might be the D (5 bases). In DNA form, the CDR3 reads TGTGCCAGCAGCTCCGACAGTGTGCCTGGAAACACCATATATTTT. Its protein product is CASSSDSVPGNTIYF. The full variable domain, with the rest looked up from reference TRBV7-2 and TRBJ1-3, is GAGVSQSPSNKVTEKGKDVELRCDPISGHTALYWYRQSLGQGLEFLIYFQGNSAPDKSGLPSDRFSAERTGGSVSTLTIQRTQQEDSAVYLCASSSDSVPGNTIYFGEGSWLTVV.